The next 14 T cell receptor beta chains were all read from a single sample in a study of blood T cell repertoires in COVID-19. Assay used: immunoSEQ multiplex PCR; TCRdb lists only in-frame clones, some missing. The sample holds fewer than 200,000 clones, about 80% seen once. Sequencing was carried out using peripheral blood. These receptor sequences come from an older woman with COVID-19, enrolled during active disease.

V is TRBV13 and J is TRBJ1-6; a weak D match, TRBD1 (5 bases). The CDR3 has 18 amino acids. Germline values: CDR1 PRHDT, CDR2 FYEKMQ (reference sequence). The ends were cut back, 4 bases at V and 2 bases at J, with 18 bases in the middle. The CDR3, as DNA: TGTGCCAGCAGCTCCGGGAAACAACGGGGGACCTATAATTCACCCCTCCACTTT. Protein product: CASSSGKQRGTYNSPLHF.

This chain connects TRBV3-1 (or the pseudogene TRBV3-2) to TRBJ1-4, with a possible D match to TRBD1 (6 bases). Looked up from germline, CDR1 is LGHDT and CDR2 is YNNKEL (reference sequence). The CDR3 has 14 amino acids. V was trimmed by 6 bases and J by 6 bases, leaving 14 bases between them. The CDR3 DNA is TGTGCCAGCAGATCCAGGGGAAGGGATGAAAAACTGTTTTTT. It is translated as CASRSRGRDEKLFF.

The genes are TRBV29-1 and TRBJ1-1, with D unclear. The CDR3 has 14 residues. Germline lookup yields CDR1 SQVTM and CDR2 ANQGSEA. V was clipped by 4 bases and J by 4 bases, with 16 bases between them. CDR3 residues: CSVAPSLGATEAFF. The CDR3 nucleotides are TGCAGCGTTGCCCCCTCCCTGGGCGCCACTGAAGCTTTCTTT. The full variable domain, completed using reference TRBV29-1 and TRBJ1-1, is SAVISQKPSRDICQRGTSLTIQCQVDSQVTMMFWYRQQPGQSLTLIATANQGSEATYESGFVIDKFPISRPNLTFSTLTVSNMSPEDSSIYLCSVAPSLGATEAFFGQGTRLTVV.

V usage is TRBV6-6 and J usage is TRBJ1-2, with a possible D match to TRBD1 (5 bases). Trimming shortened V by 1 base and J by 4 bases, and 10 bases separated the two germline ends. CDR3 size: 14 residues. The germline gives CDR1 MNHNY, CDR2 SVGAGI (reference sequence). DNA of the CDR3: TGTGCCAGCAGTTACTGGGGGGAAGTCTATGGCTACACCTTC. Amino acids: CASSYWGEVYGYTF.

A single count supports this clone. One junction end disagrees with the germline gene, perhaps due to a read error. The CDR3: CARSEGQGGGF. CDR3 in DNA: TGTGCCAGAAGCGAGGGACAGGGCGGGGGGTTT. The V gene is TRBV5-3, the J gene TRBJ1-4; 9 bases map to TRBD1. TRBV5-3 is treated as an ORF (open reading frame) with a function not yet certain. This CDR3 region has 11 residues.

This chain connects TRBV7-6 to TRBJ2-2; 7 bases map to TRBD2. Germline V gives CDR1 SGHVS, CDR2 FNYEAQ. The V gene end was trimmed by 6 bases and the J gene end by 4 bases; junction bases not matched to a gene: 8. The CDR3 is 15 residues long. The CDR3 spells CASSRLGGSTGELFF. The CDR3 region has the DNA TGTGCCAGCAGTCGATTGGGGGGGTCCACCGGGGAGCTGTTTTTT.

The chain has TRBV6-5 and TRBJ2-5; weak D call: TRBD1 (5 bases). Trimming removed 6 bases from V and 5 bases from J, with 10 bases in between. CDR1 and CDR2 from the germline V gene are MNHEY and SVGAGI. The CDR3 has 12 residues. In DNA form, the CDR3 reads TGTGCCAGCAGGCGGCAGGGTGAGACCCAGTACTTC. It translates to CASRRQGETQYF.

The chain is built from TRBV27 and TRBJ2-3, with D hard to call. In germline, CDR1 is MNHEY, CDR2 SMNVEV (reference sequence). This CDR3 is 17 amino acids long. V was shortened by 0 bases and J by 2 bases, with 15 bases between the two germline ends. Here the CDR3 reads CASSLSINSRYTDTQYF. CDR3 DNA: TGTGCCAGCAGTTTATCTATCAACAGTCGATACACAGATACGCAGTATTTT.

V usage is TRBV4-3 and J usage is TRBJ2-3; D unresolved. Germline V gene lookup returns CDR1 LGHNA and CDR2 YSLEER. This CDR3 is 16 amino acids long. V lost 1 base and J 1 base, leaving 12 bases between the germline ends. CDR3 bases: TGCGCCAGCAGCCAAGTTCCTAGTCTCGGCACAGATACGCAGTATTTT. It is translated as CASSQVPSLGTDTQYF.

This clone was seen a handful of times. This rearrangement joins TRBV2 to TRBJ1-6; D might be TRBD1 (6 bases). This CDR3 is 13 amino acids long. V was cut by 10 bases and J by 8 bases, with 15 bases left in between. CDR1 is SNHLY and CDR2 is FYNNEI in the germline V gene. CDR3 sequence reads: CATALGTYSPLHF. In nucleotides, the CDR3 is TGTGCCACCGCCCTCGGGACATATTCACCCCTCCACTTT.

For this clone: Other DNA sequences within the sample encode an identical CDR3. The rearrangement links TRBV11-3 to TRBJ2-1; 15 bases map to TRBD2. Germline V lookup: CDR1 SGHNT, CDR2 YENEEA. The CDR3 is made up of 16 amino acids. Trimming cost V 3 bases and J 7 bases; bases outside gene matches: 4. CDR3 sequence reads: CASSLGLAGGRNEQFF. For the CDR3, the DNA is TGTGCCAGCAGCTTGGGACTAGCGGGGGGACGAAATGAGCAGTTCTTC. The variable domain in full, with the rest retrieved from reference TRBV11-3 and TRBJ2-1, is EAGVVQSPRYKIIEKKQPVAFWCNPISGHNTLYWYLQNLGQGPELLIRYENEEAVDDSQLPKDRFSAERLKGVDSTLKIQPAELGDSAVYLCASSLGLAGGRNEQFFGPGTRLTVL.

The rearrangement links TRBV28 to TRBJ1-4; D might be TRBD1 (6 bases). The length of the CDR3 is 12 residues. Germline V CDR1 and CDR2: MDHEN, SYDVKM. The V gene lost 5 bases and the J gene lost 8 bases, with 9 bases spanning the gap. CDR3 sequence (DNA): TGTGCCAGCAGTCCTGACAGGGAAAAACTGTTTTTT. Protein sequence: CASSPDREKLFF.

The DNA for the CDR3 is TGTGCCAGCAGTTTAGGGTGGCGCGGGACGAAGTACTTC. Amino acid sequence: CASSLGWRGTKYF. V and J are TRBV27 and TRBJ2-5; a possible D gene is TRBD2 (6 bases). The CDR3 covers 13 residues. CDR1 and CDR2 (germline): MNHEY, SMNVEV (reference sequence). The V end was cut by 2 bases, the J end by 12 bases, with 16 bases between.

The V call is TRBV19, the J call TRBJ1-2; D is unresolved. Germline lookup yields CDR1 LNHDA and CDR2 SQIVND (reference sequence). V lost 1 base, J lost 4 bases, and 13 bases lay in between. The CDR3 totals 15 residues. The CDR3 DNA reads as TGTGCCAGTAGTATAGGGGGAGGACTCCCCTATGGCTACACCTTC. This gives the protein CASSIGGGLPYGYTF. Complete variable domain (other parts from reference TRBV19 and TRBJ1-2): DGGITQSPKYLFRKEGQNVTLSCEQNLNHDAMYWYRQDPGQGLRLIYYSQIVNDFQKGDIAEGYSVSREKKESFPLTVTSAQKNPTAFYLCASSIGGGLPYGYTFGSGTRLTVV.